Presented here are 25 T cell receptor beta chains from one specimen sequenced in a study of blood T cell repertoires in COVID-19. This table comes from immunoSEQ multiplex PCR, and its TCRdb copy is limited to in-frame clones, with some not included. In the table there are a few hundred thousand clones, under 90% of which are singletons. Sequenced material: PBMCs or T cells enriched from blood (not recorded which). All receptors come from a woman between 18 and 29 years old who had recovered from COVID-19.

Only one count was recorded for this clone. This sequence joins TRBV7-3 and TRBJ1-6; D is perhaps TRBD1 (6 bases). Germline assignment: CDR1 SGHTA and CDR2 FQGTGA. Trimming pared 3 bases from V and 7 bases from J, leaving 10 bases between. The CDR3 totals 14 residues. Here the CDR3 reads CASSLTGSNSPLHF. CDR3 bases: TGTGCCAGCAGCTTGACAGGCTCCAATTCACCCCTCCACTTT.

The chain employs TRBV5-8 and TRBJ1-5; D remains unclear. Trimming stripped 0 bases from V and 2 bases from J, with 12 bases between. This CDR3 region has 16 residues. Germline V lookup: CDR1 SGHTS, CDR2 YDEGEE. In DNA form, the CDR3 reads TGTGCCAGCAGCTTGGCCTTTCGGGGTGGCAATCAGCCCCAGCATTTT. Encoded protein: CASSLAFRGGNQPQHF.

A single count supports this clone. V usage is TRBV30 and J usage is TRBJ2-1; no definite D call. V dropped 3 bases and J dropped 4 bases, with 7 bases sitting between them. CDR3 length: 12 residues. Germline V gene sequence: CDR1 GTSNPN, CDR2 SVGIG (reference sequence). CDR3 amino acids: CAWSPAYNEQFF. The DNA of the CDR3 is TGTGCCTGGAGCCCCGCGTACAATGAGCAGTTCTTC.

This clone was counted once. The genes are TRBV9 and TRBJ2-3; D is unclear. The V gene lost 0 bases and the J gene lost 1 base, with 6 bases spanning the gap. The CDR3 has 14 amino acids. CDR1 is SGDLS, CDR2 YYNGEE, per germline. CDR3 sequence reads: CASSVEPRTDTQYF. The CDR3 nucleotides are TGTGCCAGCAGCGTAGAGCCTCGCACAGATACGCAGTATTTT.

The gene calls are TRBV28 and TRBJ2-5; TRBD2 is a possible D gene (7 bases). This CDR3 region has 15 residues. Trimming removed 5 bases at V and 4 bases at J, with 17 bases between. Germline-derived CDR1 and CDR2 are MDHEN and SYDVKM. The CDR3 region has the DNA TGTGCCAGCAGTCCCCAGGGGACGGGGGGAGAGACCCAGTACTTC. Its protein product is CASSPQGTGGETQYF.

V is TRBV27 and J is TRBJ1-1; the D gene is possibly TRBD1 (6 bases). Germline CDR1 reads MNHEY; CDR2 reads SMNVEV (reference sequence). This CDR3 is built from 15 residues. V gave up 5 bases and J gave up 4 bases, with 17 bases separating them. DNA for the CDR3: TGTGCCAGCAGTCTTGCGGGGGCGAGGAGCACTGAAGCTTTCTTT. Protein: CASSLAGARSTEAFF.

This rearrangement joins TRBV9 to TRBJ2-1, with a tentative D call TRBD2 (6 bases). The V end lost 0 bases, the J end lost 2 bases, and 12 bases lay between the germline ends. CDR3 length equals 16 residues. Germline V gene lookup returns CDR1 SGDLS and CDR2 YYNGEE. The CDR3 DNA follows: TGTGCCAGCAGCGTAGTTGAGACGGGGGCCTACAATGAGCAGTTCTTC. This codes for CASSVVETGAYNEQFF.

J is TRBJ1-1 and V is TRBV28, with a weak D call TRBD1 (6 bases). The CDR3 runs to 13 residues. The ends were cut back, 1 base at V and 6 bases at J, with 9 bases in the middle. The germline CDR1 and CDR2 sequences are MDHEN and SYDVKM. The chain's CDR3 is CASSLSGVAEAFF. CDR3 nucleotides: TGTGCCAGCAGTTTATCAGGGGTAGCTGAAGCTTTCTTT.

The rearrangement joins TRBV5-4 to TRBJ2-3; the match to TRBD2 covers 12 bases. After removal of 4 bases from V and 1 base from J, the junction contained 4 bases not matched to a gene. CDR1 is SGHNT and CDR2 is YYREEE in the germline V gene (reference sequence). This CDR3 is 16 amino acids long. The CDR3 coding sequence is TGTGCCAGCAGCGGGAGACTAGCGGGGGGCACAGATACGCAGTATTTT. This gives the protein CASSGRLAGGTDTQYF.

This clone has just a few counts. V gene TRBV5-1 combines with J gene TRBJ1-1; 10 bases fit TRBD1. This CDR3 is built from 15 residues. Germline V CDR1 and CDR2: SGHRS, YFSETQ. Losses at the gene ends were 4 bases for V and 5 bases for J; bases not matched to a gene: 8. CDR3: CASSPLDRGRTEAFF. The CDR3 DNA sequence: TGCGCCAGCAGCCCCCTAGACAGGGGGCGAACTGAAGCTTTCTTT.

The chain is built from TRBV9 and TRBJ2-2, with TRBD1 identical over 8 bases. V was pared by 4 bases and J by 2 bases, with 7 bases of the junction left unmatched. The CDR3 length is 16 residues. CDR1 SGDLS and CDR2 YYNGEE come from the germline V gene. CDR3 DNA: TGTGCCAGCAGCAAACGACAGGGGACAAACACCGGGGAGCTGTTTTTT. Translation gives CASSKRQGTNTGELFF.

V gene TRBV3-1 (or the pseudogene TRBV3-2) combines with J gene TRBJ2-1; 9 nucleotides match TRBD2. CDR1 is LGHDT, CDR2 YNNKEL, per germline (reference sequence). This CDR3 contains 13 residues. J was trimmed by 9 bases and V by 2 bases; bases with no gene match: 2. DNA of the CDR3: TGTGCCAGCAGCCAATTAGCGGGAGTTGAGCAGTTCTTC. It translates to CASSQLAGVEQFF.

CDR3 DNA: TGTGCCAGCAGCTCCCGACAGGGGATAGGAGAGACCCAGTACTTC. Protein: CASSSRQGIGETQYF. The chain recombines TRBV5-8 with TRBJ2-5, with 8 bases fitting TRBD1. The CDR3 totals 15 residues. V lost 3 bases, J lost 4 bases, and 8 bases stayed unmatched. Germline assignment: CDR1 SGHTS and CDR2 YDEGEE.

The rearrangement uses TRBV27 and TRBJ2-7, with D unresolved. V shed 0 bases and J shed 4 bases, with 10 bases lying between them. CDR3 length: 14 residues. From germline, CDR1 is MNHEY and CDR2 SMNVEV (reference sequence). The CDR3 reads CASSLSGSPYEQYF. CDR3 coding DNA: TGTGCCAGCAGTTTATCGGGCAGTCCTTACGAGCAGTACTTC.

The gene calls are TRBV29-1 and TRBJ2-1; 7 bases fit TRBD1. The length of the CDR3 is 14 residues. J was trimmed by 4 bases and V by 3 bases; bases with no gene match: 6. The germline CDR1 and CDR2 sequences are SQVTM and ANQGSEA. For the CDR3, the DNA is TGCAGCGTTGATCACAGGGGTTCGTACAATGAGCAGTTCTTC. Residues: CSVDHRGSYNEQFF.

The gene calls are TRBV5-1 and TRBJ2-3, with 8 bases matching TRBD2. The CDR3 is 18 amino acids. Trimming took 2 bases from V and 1 from J; bases not matched to a gene: 12. Per germline, CDR1 SGHRS and CDR2 YFSETQ. The CDR3 sequence: CASSLMPAGAGGTDTQYF. CDR3 in DNA: TGCGCCAGCAGCTTAATGCCGGCCGGAGCGGGAGGCACAGATACGCAGTATTTT.

This chain joins TRBV9 and TRBJ2-1, with 7 bases that match TRBD1. Germline CDR1 reads SGDLS; CDR2 reads YYNGEE. This CDR3 has 15 residues. The V gene end was trimmed by 0 bases and the J gene end by 9 bases; junction bases not matched to a gene: 9. The DNA for the CDR3 is TGTGCCAGCAGCGTAGGACAGGGACATACTCTTGAGCAGTTCTTC. It codes for CASSVGQGHTLEQFF.

The V gene is TRBV20-1, the J gene TRBJ1-5; a possible D gene is TRBD1 (5 bases). The CDR3 loop spans 16 amino acids. Trimming removed 6 bases at V and 5 bases at J, with 23 bases between. Germline V gives CDR1 DFQATT, CDR2 SNEGSKA (reference sequence). The CDR3 sequence: CSASNNGGGFDQPQHF. For the CDR3, the DNA is TGCAGTGCGAGTAATAATGGGGGAGGTTTCGATCAGCCCCAGCATTTT.

This chain links TRBV19 with TRBJ1-1; possibly TRBD1 for D (6 bases). Germline V gene sequence: CDR1 LNHDA, CDR2 SQIVND (reference sequence). V lost 0 bases and J 7 bases, leaving 9 bases between the germline ends. This CDR3 contains 13 residues. CDR3: CASSIERGGEAFF. CDR3 bases: TGTGCCAGTAGTATAGAAAGAGGGGGTGAAGCTTTCTTT.

For this clone: This may stem from a read error, because a much larger clone lies one nucleotide away. The V and J genes are TRBV6-5 and TRBJ1-1; 7 positions agree with TRBD1. The CDR3 is made up of 14 amino acids. The germline V gene encodes CDR1 MNHEY and CDR2 SVGAGI. With 0 bases clipped from V and 4 bases from J, the junction kept 2 bases outside the gene matches. In nucleotides, the CDR3 is TGTGCCAGCAGTTACTCCTCAGGGGGCACTGAAGCTTTCTTT. The encoded protein is CASSYSSGGTEAFF.

The CDR3 region has the DNA TGTGCCAGCTCACGGGGGACAGACGGTAATTCACCCCTCCACTTT. Its translation: CASSRGTDGNSPLHF. The V call is TRBV18, the J call TRBJ1-6, with 7 positions matching TRBD1. The CDR3 is 15 amino acids. Germline V gives CDR1 KGHSH, CDR2 LQKENI. Losses at the gene ends were 4 bases for V and 6 bases for J; bases not matched to a gene: 6.

This chain joins TRBV11-2 and TRBJ2-6; 11 bases line up with TRBD2. CDR3 length: 18 residues. V was clipped by 7 bases and J by 0 bases; unmatched bases: 8. Germline V gives CDR1 SGHAT, CDR2 FQNNGV. The CDR3 region is CASIPTSGGLSGANVLTF. Here the CDR3 DNA reads TGTGCCAGCATCCCAACTAGCGGGGGACTCTCTGGGGCCAACGTCCTGACTTTC.

CDR3 region: CASSLSWGPHQPQHF. The CDR3, as DNA: TGCGCCAGCAGCTTGTCGTGGGGCCCCCATCAGCCCCAGCATTTT. This chain links TRBV5-1 with TRBJ1-5; possibly TRBD1 for D (5 bases). V was trimmed by 1 base and J by 5 bases, leaving 13 bases between them. Germline lookup yields CDR1 SGHRS and CDR2 YFSETQ. The CDR3 totals 15 residues.

Concerning this clone itself: Other DNA sequences of this sample code for an identical CDR3. The chain has TRBV18 and TRBJ2-2, with D perhaps matching TRBD1 (5 bases). CDR1 and CDR2 from the germline V gene are KGHSH and LQKENI. With 1 base removed from V and 1 base from J, the gap between germline ends came to 7 bases. CDR3 length: 15 amino acids. This CDR3 reads CASSPQGLNTGELFF. The CDR3 DNA reads as TGTGCCAGCTCACCACAGGGGCTGAACACCGGGGAGCTGTTTTTT.

V gene TRBV19 combines with J gene TRBJ2-5; TRBD2 agrees at 11 bases. Trimming cost V 5 bases and J 3 bases; bases outside gene matches: 5. CDR1 is LNHDA, CDR2 SQIVND, per germline (reference sequence). The CDR3 has 15 residues. As DNA, the CDR3 is TGTGCCAGTAGTTCCCTAGCGGGGGGCGAAGAGACCCAGTACTTC. This sequence encodes CASSSLAGGEETQYF.